The 28 T cell receptor beta chains below come from one sample, sequenced in a study of cytomegalovirus exposure and HLA in healthy donors. PCR employed 60 Vbeta and 13 Jbeta primers. Here immunoSEQ multiplex PCR was the method, and the copy in TCRdb shows in-frame clones only, minus some. The data hold 150,000 or so clones, with approximately 83% observed a single time. The specimen was PBMCs. These TCRs come from a male donor in good health and CMV-seronegative.

The CDR3 coding sequence is TGTGCCTCTGTTGGACTCCCCCGTGGTACGCAGTATTTT. Translating it yields CASVGLPRGTQYF. This chain joins TRBV27 and TRBJ2-3; D possibly corresponds to TRBD2 (5 bases). The CDR3 is made up of 13 amino acids. In germline, CDR1 is MNHEY, CDR2 SMNVEV (reference sequence). V lost 11 bases and J 8 bases, leaving 20 bases between the germline ends.

The chain recombines TRBV6-1 with TRBJ2-7; TRBD1 aligns across 8 bases. Germline V lookup: CDR1 MNHNS, CDR2 SASEGT. Trimming at V came to 5 bases and at J to 7 bases, leaving 10 bases not matched to a gene. This CDR3 is built from 14 residues. CDR3 region: CASSSRQGAYEQYF. CDR3 bases: TGTGCCAGCAGTTCCCGGCAGGGGGCGTATGAGCAGTACTTC.

The J gene is TRBJ2-3, the V gene TRBV30; 7 bases map to TRBD2. In germline, CDR1 is GTSNPN, CDR2 SVGIG (reference sequence). CDR3 length: 16 residues. Germline trimming cut 2 bases from V and 0 bases from J; bases unmatched to any gene: 8. The CDR3 sequence: CAWSRSAGSSTDTQYF. The CDR3 bases are TGTGCCTGGAGTCGGTCAGCGGGGTCTAGCACAGATACGCAGTATTTT.

This clone was picked up one time. CDR3 amino acids: CASSQGLTGVDEQYF. CDR3 sequence (DNA): TGCGCCAGCAGCCAAGGATTAACCGGTGTCGACGAGCAGTACTTC. V and J are TRBV4-3 and TRBJ2-7; D ambiguous. Trimming removed 1 base at V and 5 bases at J, with 15 bases between. This CDR3 is built from 15 residues. Per germline, CDR1 LGHNA and CDR2 YSLEER.

The rearrangement joins TRBV29-1 to TRBJ2-7; TRBD1 matches at 9 bases. The CDR3 extends over 15 amino acids. The V gene's germline CDR1 is SQVTM and CDR2 ANQGSEA. J was trimmed by 0 bases and V by 4 bases; bases with no gene match: 7. The CDR3 DNA is TGCAGCGTTGGAGGACAGGGGCCGTACTCCTACGAGCAGTACTTC. Its translation: CSVGGQGPYSYEQYF.

The gene calls are TRBV5-1 and TRBJ1-1; D is perhaps TRBD1 (5 bases). The CDR3 covers 17 residues. CDR1 SGHRS and CDR2 YFSETQ come from the germline V gene. The germline V and J ends were trimmed by 2 bases and 1 base, with 18 bases remaining between them. This CDR3 is CASSLGVMGIGNTEAFF. CDR3 nucleotides: TGCGCCAGCAGCTTAGGGGTAATGGGGATAGGGAACACTGAAGCTTTCTTT.

This chain joins TRBV7-9 and TRBJ2-1, with TRBD2 identical over 7 bases. The trim removed 3 bases at V and 12 bases at J, leaving 5 bases unmatched. From germline, CDR1 is SEHNR and CDR2 FQNEAQ (reference sequence). CDR3 size: 12 residues. The CDR3 sequence: CASSFTGTTQFF. CDR3 nucleotide sequence: TGTGCCAGCAGCTTTACCGGGACTACGCAGTTCTTC.

In DNA form, the CDR3 reads TGTGCCAGCAGATCCGAAGAGACTAGCGGGATATATTTT. It specifies CASRSEETSGIYF. The rearrangement uses TRBV7-9 and TRBJ2-3, with 11 bases that match TRBD2. Germline lookup yields CDR1 SEHNR and CDR2 FQNEAQ (reference sequence). CDR3 length: 13 residues. V lost 6 bases, J lost 15 bases, and 11 bases stayed unmatched.

The J gene is TRBJ2-7, the V gene TRBV5-1, with 13 bases that match TRBD2. CDR1 is SGHRS and CDR2 is YFSETQ in the germline V gene. Trimming at V came to 4 bases and at J to 4 bases, leaving 5 bases not matched to a gene. CDR3 length: 15 residues. CDR3 nucleotides: TGCGCCAGCAGCCCTAGGACTAGCGGGAGTTACGAGCAGTACTTC. Translation: CASSPRTSGSYEQYF.

This clone is a singleton in its sample. V is TRBV28 and J is TRBJ1-5; TRBD1 matches at 8 bases. CDR3 length: 15 amino acids. The V gene end was trimmed by 3 bases and the J gene end by 6 bases; junction bases not matched to a gene: 7. The V gene's germline CDR1 is MDHEN and CDR2 SYDVKM. CDR3 bases: TGTGCCAGCAGTTTCGACAGGGGAAGCCTTCAGCCCCAGCATTTT. The encoded protein is CASSFDRGSLQPQHF.

Here the CDR3 DNA reads TGTGCCAGCAGCTTAGGAGCAGGGCATCAGCCCCAGCATTTT. Protein product: CASSLGAGHQPQHF. This chain links TRBV7-2 with TRBJ1-5; D perhaps matches TRBD1 (5 bases). Looked up from germline, CDR1 is SGHTA and CDR2 is FQGNSA. V dropped 1 base and J dropped 5 bases, with 9 bases sitting between them. The CDR3 spans 14 residues.

V is TRBV19 and J is TRBJ2-1; a possible D gene is TRBD2 (6 bases). The V gene lost 3 bases and the J gene lost 13 bases, with 13 bases spanning the gap. Germline values: CDR1 LNHDA, CDR2 SQIVND (reference sequence). The CDR3 length is 12 residues. The CDR3 DNA reads as TGTGCCAGTAGTATCGGGAGCGGACTCCAGTTCTTC. This gives the protein CASSIGSGLQFF.

The V and J genes are TRBV6-6 and TRBJ1-2; 7 nucleotides line up with TRBD1. The CDR3 length is 13 residues. Germline-derived CDR1 and CDR2 are MNHNY and SVGAGI (reference sequence). After removal of 6 bases from V and 4 bases from J, the junction contained 5 bases not matched to a gene. The CDR3 sequence is CASRSGTAYGYTF. The CDR3 DNA reads TGTGCCAGCAGGTCCGGGACAGCCTATGGCTACACCTTC.

V usage is TRBV9 and J usage is TRBJ2-1, with 11 bases matching TRBD2. In germline, CDR1 is SGDLS, CDR2 YYNGEE. The V gene end was trimmed by 5 bases and the J gene end by 5 bases; junction bases not matched to a gene: 9. The CDR3 sequence is 16 residues long. In nucleotides, the CDR3 is TGTGCCAGCAGAGATAAGGGGACTAGCGGAAACAATGAGCAGTTCTTC. Amino acids: CASRDKGTSGNNEQFF.

The chain is built from TRBV28 and TRBJ2-5, with 16 bases aligning to TRBD2. Germline V lookup: CDR1 MDHEN, CDR2 SYDVKM. This CDR3 comprises 20 residues. Germline trimming cut 6 bases from V and 4 bases from J; bases unmatched to any gene: 17. CDR3 protein: CASSYRLSGTSGGGRETQYF. In DNA, the CDR3 is TGTGCCAGCAGCTACCGACTTTCCGGGACTAGCGGGGGGGGTCGAGAGACCCAGTACTTC.

The genes are TRBV9 and TRBJ1-6, with a tentative D call TRBD1 (5 bases). Trimming took off 0 bases at V and 12 bases at J, with 13 bases between the two ends. Germline-derived CDR1 and CDR2 are SGDLS and YYNGEE. CDR3 length: 14 amino acids. The CDR3 nucleotides are TGTGCCAGCAGCGTAGAGGTGACAGTGGGACCCCTCCACTTT. Protein sequence: CASSVEVTVGPLHF.

The V and J genes are TRBV7-9 and TRBJ2-6, with D unclear. CDR1 and CDR2 (germline): SEHNR, FQNEAQ (reference sequence). The CDR3 consists of 14 residues. V was trimmed by 2 bases and J by 2 bases, leaving 4 bases between them. The CDR3 DNA reads as TGTGCCAGCAGCTTACTCCCTGGGGCCAACGTCCTGACTTTC. Translation gives CASSLLPGANVLTF.

The chain joins TRBV29-1 to TRBJ2-1; 9 bases line up with TRBD1. V was clipped by 4 bases and J by 2 bases; unmatched bases: 3. The germline gives CDR1 SQVTM, CDR2 ANQGSEA. The CDR3 has 14 residues. The DNA for the CDR3 is TGCAGCGTTGGAAGGGACAGGGCCTACAATGAGCAGTTCTTC. Protein sequence: CSVGRDRAYNEQFF.

The chain combines TRBV5-1 with TRBJ2-3; 8 bases align to TRBD2. V was pared by 4 bases and J by 1 base, with 5 bases of the junction left unmatched. Looked up from germline, CDR1 is SGHRS and CDR2 is YFSETQ. This CDR3 has 15 amino acids. This CDR3 is CASSPRGGRTDTQYF. CDR3 in DNA: TGCGCCAGCAGCCCCCGGGGGGGCCGCACAGATACGCAGTATTTT.

The V call is TRBV5-6, the J call TRBJ2-1; 7 positions agree with TRBD1. The CDR3 length is 13 residues. Germline V gene data show CDR1 as SGHDT and CDR2 as YYEEEE. The J segment lost 3 bases and the V segment lost 7 bases, leaving 4 bases of the junction unmatched. This CDR3 is CASHRDSYNEQFF. The CDR3 DNA follows: TGTGCCAGCCACCGGGACAGCTACAATGAGCAGTTCTTC.

J is TRBJ2-1 and V is TRBV27, with D tentatively TRBD2 (5 bases). V dropped 2 bases and J dropped 7 bases, with 6 bases sitting between them. CDR3 size: 12 residues. Looked up from germline, CDR1 is MNHEY and CDR2 is SMNVEV (reference sequence). The CDR3 is CASSLRGNEQFF. The CDR3 nucleotides read TGTGCCAGCAGTTTACGGGGTAATGAGCAGTTCTTC.

The genes are TRBV19 and TRBJ2-6, with 7 bases that match TRBD2. The CDR3 is 15 amino acids. V lost 6 bases and J lost 4; bases outside the gene matches: 6. Germline V gene lookup returns CDR1 LNHDA and CDR2 SQIVND (reference sequence). The CDR3 sequence: CASSGLRGGANVLTF. DNA for the CDR3: TGTGCCAGTAGCGGGCTGCGGGGGGGGGCCAACGTCCTGACTTTC.

This rearrangement joins TRBV2 to TRBJ2-2; weak D call: TRBD1 (6 bases). The CDR3 spans 14 residues. V dropped 6 bases and J dropped 1 base, with 9 bases sitting between them. Germline CDR1 reads SNHLY; CDR2 reads FYNNEI. Here the CDR3 DNA reads TGTGCCAGCAGGTTGACAGGGAACACCGGGGAGCTGTTTTTT. It is translated as CASRLTGNTGELFF. The variable domain in full, completed from reference TRBV2 and TRBJ2-2, reads EPEVTQTPSHQVTQMGQEVILRCVPISNHLYFYWYRQILGQKVEFLVSFYNNEISEKSEIFDDQFSVERPDGSNFTLKIRSTKLEDSAMYFCASRLTGNTGELFFGEGSRLTVL.

This clone showed up just a few times. The J gene is TRBJ2-3, the V gene TRBV7-8; 9 bases are a match to TRBD2. The CDR3 runs to 15 residues. J lost 9 bases, V lost 1 base, and 8 bases had no gene match. Germline V CDR1 and CDR2: SGHVS, FQNEAQ. CDR3 in amino acids: CASSLGRREGRTQYF. In DNA, the CDR3 is TGTGCCAGCAGCTTAGGACGGCGGGAGGGCCGAACGCAGTATTTT. Variable domain in full (rest from reference TRBV7-8 and TRBJ2-3): GAGVSQSPRYKVAKRGQDVALRCDPISGHVSLFWYQQALGQGPEFLTYFQNEAQLDKSGLPSDRFFAERPEGSVSTLKIQRTQQEDSAVYLCASSLGRREGRTQYFGPGTRLTVL.

The chain recombines TRBV11-2 with TRBJ2-1; D uncertain. CDR3 length equals 14 residues. V was shortened by 1 base and J by 1 base, with 5 bases between the two germline ends. Germline V gene lookup returns CDR1 SGHAT and CDR2 FQNNGV. CDR3 sequence (DNA): TGTGCCAGCAGCTTAGCTTCGTCCTACAATGAGCAGTTCTTC. Protein sequence: CASSLASSYNEQFF.

The chain joins TRBV6-5 to TRBJ1-1; D is undetermined. Germline assignment: CDR1 MNHEY and CDR2 SVGAGI. Trimming took off 6 bases at V and 0 bases at J, with 5 bases between the two ends. This CDR3 comprises 12 residues. Written as DNA, the CDR3 is TGTGCCAGCAGAGACATGAACACTGAAGCTTTCTTT. Its protein is CASRDMNTEAFF.

The J gene is TRBJ1-1, the V gene TRBV28; weak D call: TRBD1 (5 bases). The germline CDR1 and CDR2 sequences are MDHEN and SYDVKM. V was cut by 3 bases and J by 1 base, with 9 bases left in between. This CDR3 region has 14 residues. CDR3 bases: TGTGCCAGCAGTTTCCAGGGAAGGAACACTGAAGCTTTCTTT. Its translation is CASSFQGRNTEAFF.

The chain recombines TRBV7-9 with TRBJ2-5; the D gene is possibly TRBD1 (5 bases). Looked up from germline, CDR1 is SEHNR and CDR2 is FQNEAQ (reference sequence). V lost 5 bases to trimming and J lost 1 base, with 14 bases between them. CDR3 size: 15 residues. The CDR3 sequence: CASSDRQPIQETQYF. CDR3 nucleotides: TGTGCCAGCAGCGACCGACAGCCTATCCAAGAGACCCAGTACTTC.